The 26 T cell receptor beta chains below come from one sample, sequenced in a study of vaccination and CD4 T cells after COVID-19. No antigens are known for them. Treatment noted: approximately 10-day PBMC culture with coronavirus spike peptide pools or control peptides (ViraFEST assay). Oncomine TCR Beta short-read sequencing was applied to DNA from cultured CD4+ T cells. In TCRdb, the PCR reads were re-called with MiXCR into one record per CDR3 protein. The sample has some 18,000 distinct CDR3 sequences; around three fifths are singletons. Input material: CD4+ T cells from blood, cultured in vitro. The receptors come from a human donor who had recovered from COVID-19.

The gene calls are TRBV28 and TRBJ1-2; D not certain. Trimming shortened V by 3 bases and J by 4 bases, and 9 bases separated the two germline ends. This CDR3 has 13 residues. CDR1 MDHEN and CDR2 SYDVKM come from the germline V gene. The CDR3 sequence: CASSFPGSYGYTF. For the CDR3, the DNA is TGTGCCAGCAGTTTCCCGGGTTCCTATGGCTACACCTTC.

This clonotype was seen a few times. This chain joins TRBV28 and TRBJ1-2; D may be TRBD1 (5 bases). Trimming removed 8 bases at V and 8 bases at J, with 21 bases between. The CDR3 is made up of 14 amino acids. Per the germline V gene, CDR1 is MDHEN and CDR2 is SYDVKM. CDR3 nucleotides: TGTGCCAGCCAGGGACTTCCAGGCAATCGGGGCTACACCTTC. It yields the protein CASQGLPGNRGYTF.

V gene TRBV12-3 or TRBV12-4 combines with J gene TRBJ1-6; no clear D gene. Trimming removed 0 bases from V and 5 bases from J, with 2 bases in between. The CDR3 sequence is 13 residues long. The CDR3 is CASSLADNSPLHF. The CDR3 coding sequence is TGTGCCAGCAGTTTAGCTGATAATTCACCCCTCCACTTT.

This clonotype has a handful of counts. V gene TRBV27 combines with J gene TRBJ1-2, with 10 bases lining up with TRBD1. CDR3 size: 18 residues. V was pared by 4 bases and J by 7 bases, with 18 bases of the junction left unmatched. The germline gives CDR1 MNHEY, CDR2 SMNVEV (reference sequence). The CDR3 is CASSYLVRRDRGVAGYTF. CDR3 nucleotides: TGTGCCAGCAGTTATCTTGTCCGTCGGGACAGGGGCGTAGCTGGCTACACCTTC.

The rearrangement joins TRBV20-1 to TRBJ1-3; a weak D match, TRBD1 (5 bases). CDR1 and CDR2 from the germline V gene are DFQATT and SNEGSKA (reference sequence). V lost 5 bases and J lost 4, with 18 bases in between. The CDR3 covers 15 residues. The CDR3 bases are TGCAGTGCTGATCCCCGAGGGGCTGGAGGAAACACCATATATTTT. Translation gives CSADPRGAGGNTIYF.

The chain is built from TRBV6-5 and TRBJ1-5; D gene uncertain. Trimming cost V 2 bases and J 4 bases, with 6 bases left between them. Germline V gene sequence: CDR1 MNHEY, CDR2 SVGAGI. The CDR3 contains 13 residues. CDR3 sequence reads: CASSYQPNQPQHF. DNA for the CDR3: TGTGCCAGCAGTTACCAGCCGAATCAGCCCCAGCATTTT.

V and J are TRBV20-1 and TRBJ2-3, with D perhaps TRBD2 (7 bases). Germline V CDR1 and CDR2: DFQATT, SNEGSKA (reference sequence). The CDR3 has 15 amino acids. The V and J ends lost 6 bases and 0 bases respectively, with 16 bases between them. The CDR3 DNA reads as TGCAGTGCCATCGGGGGGCCGGGGAGCACAGATACGCAGTATTTT. Amino acid sequence: CSAIGGPGSTDTQYF.

The gene calls are TRBV7-9 and TRBJ1-1; D might be TRBD1 (6 bases). The germline V gene encodes CDR1 SEHNR and CDR2 FQNEAQ (reference sequence). Trimming took off 4 bases at V and 2 bases at J, with 20 bases between the two ends. The CDR3 extends over 17 amino acids. CDR3 sequence: CASSSQGRGTINTEAFF. The CDR3 DNA sequence: TGTGCCAGCAGCTCGCAAGGAAGGGGGACCATCAACACTGAAGCTTTCTTT.

This chain links TRBV19 with TRBJ1-6, with 7 nucleotides matching TRBD1. Germline loops: CDR1 LNHDA, CDR2 SQIVND (reference sequence). The CDR3 consists of 15 residues. J lost 5 bases, V lost 2 bases, and 3 bases had no gene match. The CDR3 spells CASSIRGPNNSPLHF. CDR3 nucleotide sequence: TGTGCCAGTAGTATAAGGGGGCCGAATAATTCACCCCTCCACTTT.

This clonotype has only a few counts. The chain uses TRBV7-9 and TRBJ1-2, with 7 bases that match TRBD1. The CDR3 spans 14 residues. Germline V gene data show CDR1 as SEHNR and CDR2 as FQNEAQ (reference sequence). The V segment lost 5 bases and the J segment 3 bases; nucleotides outside the gene matches: 6. The CDR3 here is CASSRGQADYGYTF. As DNA, the CDR3 is TGTGCCAGCAGCCGCGGACAGGCGGACTATGGCTACACCTTC.

With regard to this clonotype: The final CDR3 position lacks the conserved phenylalanine or tryptophan, pointing to a likely read error. The chain employs TRBV7-2 and TRBJ2-3; D unclear. Trimming cost V 5 bases and J 2 bases, with 5 bases left between them. The CDR3 totals 12 residues. Germline V CDR1 and CDR2: SGHTA, FQGNSA. The CDR3 sequence is CASSQATDTQYL. The CDR3 DNA reads as TGTGCCAGCAGCCAGGCCACAGATACGCAGTATCTT.

The rearrangement links TRBV20-1 to TRBJ1-1; a possible D gene is TRBD1 (5 bases). The CDR3 sequence is 14 residues long. Per the germline V gene, CDR1 is DFQATT and CDR2 is SNEGSKA (reference sequence). Trimming cost V 3 bases and J 0 bases, with 11 bases left between them. CDR3 sequence reads: CSASAGTVNTEAFF. The CDR3 nucleotides read TGCAGTGCTAGTGCCGGGACGGTGAACACTGAAGCTTTCTTT.

The chain uses TRBV18 and TRBJ1-5; D is undetermined. CDR1 is KGHSH, CDR2 LQKENI, per germline. Trimming pared 2 bases from V and 5 bases from J, leaving 7 bases between. The CDR3 is made up of 13 amino acids. The CDR3 bases are TGTGCCAGCTCACCAGCCGGGGATCAGCCCCAGCATTTT. Amino acids: CASSPAGDQPQHF.

This sequence joins TRBV11-2 and TRBJ2-1, with D tentatively TRBD2 (5 bases). Trimming shortened V by 2 bases and J by 4 bases, and 12 bases separated the two germline ends. Germline V gives CDR1 SGHAT, CDR2 FQNNGV. The CDR3 loop spans 15 amino acids. In nucleotides, the CDR3 is TGTGCCAGCAGCTTACGACCCACGGGGTACAATGAGCAGTTCTTC. It yields the protein CASSLRPTGYNEQFF.

This clonotype was observed a handful of times. As DNA, the CDR3 is TGTGCCACCAGTGATCCCGGACGCACAGATACGCAGTATTTT. Residues: CATSDPGRTDTQYF. The chain carries TRBV24-1 and TRBJ2-3; D unclear. CDR1 and CDR2 from the germline V gene are KGHDR and SFDVKD. The CDR3 sequence is 14 residues long. Trimming removed 3 bases from V and 1 base from J, with 7 bases in between.

The chain couples TRBV12-3 or TRBV12-4 to TRBJ1-2; TRBD1 matches 7 bases. With 7 bases clipped from V and 0 bases from J, the junction kept 8 bases outside the gene matches. CDR3 length equals 15 residues. The CDR3 region is CASMDRQKANYGYTF. The CDR3 coding sequence is TGTGCCAGCATGGACAGGCAGAAAGCTAACTATGGCTACACCTTC.

The rearrangement joins TRBV7-3 to TRBJ2-2, with 7 bases that match TRBD2. The CDR3 is 15 amino acids. The V gene's germline CDR1 is SGHTA and CDR2 FQGTGA. V dropped 2 bases and J dropped 1; count of bases not matched to a gene: 1. The chain's CDR3 is CASSLASGNTGELFF. The CDR3 DNA follows: TGTGCCAGCAGCTTAGCTAGCGGGAACACCGGGGAGCTGTTTTTT.

The chain joins TRBV19 to TRBJ1-1; 8 bases map to TRBD1. CDR3 length equals 13 residues. Per the germline V gene, CDR1 is LNHDA and CDR2 is SQIVND (reference sequence). V trimming: 4 bases; J trimming: 7 bases; junction bases outside the gene matches: 5. CDR3 sequence: CASSTGGASEAFF. For the CDR3, the DNA is TGTGCCAGTAGTACAGGGGGCGCGAGTGAAGCTTTCTTT.

The rearrangement joins TRBV7-2 to TRBJ1-5; no firm D call. The CDR3 consists of 14 residues. Trimming removed 5 bases from V and 1 base from J, with 9 bases in between. The germline V gene encodes CDR1 SGHTA and CDR2 FQGNSA. CDR3 amino acids: CASSQFTSNQPQHF. The CDR3, as DNA: TGTGCCAGCAGCCAATTCACCAGCAATCAGCCCCAGCATTTT.

This clonotype was found once. The V and J genes are TRBV7-2 and TRBJ1-3; D ambiguous. The CDR3 is 14 amino acids. The V end was cut by 5 bases, the J end by 0 bases, with 8 bases between. The germline gives CDR1 SGHTA, CDR2 FQGNSA. CDR3 bases: TGTGCCAGCAGCCGAGAGAGCTCTGGAAACACCATATATTTT. Translated, it gives CASSRESSGNTIYF.

This clonotype was found a few times. CDR3 sequence reads: CASSLVSGANTEAFF. The CDR3 DNA reads as TGTGCCAGCAGCTTAGTGAGCGGGGCGAACACTGAAGCTTTCTTT. The genes are TRBV7-2 and TRBJ1-1, with D perhaps TRBD1 (5 bases). Germline loops: CDR1 SGHTA, CDR2 FQGNSA. This CDR3 contains 15 residues. V lost 1 base to trimming and J lost 1 base, with 10 bases between them.

This clonotype was seen a handful of times. The J gene is TRBJ1-6, the V gene TRBV27; D is uncertain. This CDR3 spans 15 amino acids. Trimming stripped 5 bases from V and 2 bases from J, with 10 bases between. CDR1 and CDR2 (germline): MNHEY, SMNVEV (reference sequence). As DNA, the CDR3 is TGTGCCAGCAGTCCCGGCGGGGCCTATAATTCACCCCTCCACTTT. Its translation is CASSPGGAYNSPLHF.

J is TRBJ2-5 and V is TRBV7-2; TRBD2 matches at 13 bases. This CDR3 has 16 amino acids. Trimming cost V 1 base and J 5 bases; bases outside gene matches: 4. The V gene's germline CDR1 is SGHTA and CDR2 FQGNSA. CDR3 sequence reads: CASSLGLAGGGETQYF. The DNA of the CDR3 is TGTGCCAGCAGCTTAGGACTAGCGGGGGGAGGGGAGACCCAGTACTTC.

The chain employs TRBV29-1 and TRBJ1-3; D gene ambiguous. This CDR3 comprises 11 residues. The V end was cut by 2 bases, the J end by 3 bases, with 2 bases between. The germline gives CDR1 SQVTM, CDR2 ANQGSEA. CDR3 region: CSVESGNTIYF. CDR3 bases: TGCAGCGTTGAAAGTGGAAACACCATATATTTT.

This clonotype was seen a handful of times. This chain joins TRBV15 and TRBJ1-1; D unclear. The CDR3 covers 14 residues. V lost 1 base and J lost 1, with 7 bases in between. Germline assignment: CDR1 LNHNV and CDR2 YYDKDF (reference sequence). Written as DNA, the CDR3 is TGTGCCACCAGCAGAGGAGGAGGGAACACTGAAGCTTTCTTT. Amino acids: CATSRGGGNTEAFF.

The chain links TRBV9 to TRBJ1-2, with no clear D. V was clipped by 4 bases and J by 1 base, with 8 bases between them. The CDR3 length is 13 residues. The germline CDR1 and CDR2 sequences are SGDLS and YYNGEE. The CDR3 DNA reads as TGTGCCAGCAGCAACGGGAATAACTATGGCTACACCTTC. Amino acid sequence: CASSNGNNYGYTF.